The clone carrying this T cell receptor (beta chain) was seen only a few times. The antigen is undetermined. The data originate from a study of T cells after yellow fever vaccination. Study results and limitations: The study re-detected most primary-vaccination clones after the booster (roughly 96% CD4, 80% to 90% CD8).

The CDR3 contains 20 residues. The germline V gene encodes CDR1 SGHDN and CDR2 FVKESK. The V gene lost 1 base and the J gene lost 5 bases, with 29 bases spanning the gap. By 5'RACE template switching, TCR cDNA was produced, with a universal primer site and UMIs added in the process. A single record per CDR3 protein comes from TCRdb applying MiXCR to the 5' RACE reads. The sample lists under 250,000 distinct CDR3 sequences, 6% to 7.5% occurring once. This clonotype originated in a man in his thirties or forties who received the YFV17D yellow fever vaccine. Sequenced here: CD4+ T cells sorted from PBMCs, sampled 15 days after the yellow fever booster vaccination. V usage is TRBV14 and J usage is TRBJ2-5; perhaps TRBD2 as D (5 bases). The chain's CDR3 is CASSQADGRVPSGEVETQYF. In DNA form, the CDR3 reads TGTGCCAGCAGCCAAGCTGATGGTCGGGTTCCGTCCGGGGAAGTTGAGACCCAGTACTTC.